Here is one T cell receptor beta chain with its context. Authors' methods: Cell counts per sample came from amplifying reference gene primers. Data came from immunoSEQ multiplex PCR; TCRdb stores just in-frame clones and leaves some out. The V and J calls and clone size are taken from that table; D and trimming were inferred from the DNA. The table lists 180,000 or so clones, about 89% of them singletons. V lost 0 bases and J lost 6, with 8 bases in between. Germline V gene sequence: CDR1 LNHNV, CDR2 YYDKDF (reference sequence). CDR3 length equals 14 residues. The sample comes from a study of blood T cell repertoires in COVID-19. In the study overall: Italy, Spain and the United States were the sources of the convalescent and acute COVID-19 samples. PBMCs, B-cell-depleted T cells, or T cells provided the cDNA or gDNA that made up the material.

The TCR sequence derives from a man aged 40-49 years with active or convalescent COVID-19. This chain connects TRBV15 to TRBJ2-2; no firm D call. The specimen was peripheral blood. CDR3 amino acids: CATSRDRLAGELFF. CDR3 DNA: TGTGCCACCAGCAGAGATCGGTTGGCCGGGGAGCTGTTTTTT. The full variable domain, its missing parts supplied by reference TRBV15 and TRBJ2-2, is DAMVIQNPRYQVTQFGKPVTLSCSQTLNHNVMYWYQQKSSQAPKLLFHYYDKDFNNEADTPDNFQSRRPNTSFCFLDIRSPGLGDTAMYLCATSRDRLAGELFFGEGSRLTVL.